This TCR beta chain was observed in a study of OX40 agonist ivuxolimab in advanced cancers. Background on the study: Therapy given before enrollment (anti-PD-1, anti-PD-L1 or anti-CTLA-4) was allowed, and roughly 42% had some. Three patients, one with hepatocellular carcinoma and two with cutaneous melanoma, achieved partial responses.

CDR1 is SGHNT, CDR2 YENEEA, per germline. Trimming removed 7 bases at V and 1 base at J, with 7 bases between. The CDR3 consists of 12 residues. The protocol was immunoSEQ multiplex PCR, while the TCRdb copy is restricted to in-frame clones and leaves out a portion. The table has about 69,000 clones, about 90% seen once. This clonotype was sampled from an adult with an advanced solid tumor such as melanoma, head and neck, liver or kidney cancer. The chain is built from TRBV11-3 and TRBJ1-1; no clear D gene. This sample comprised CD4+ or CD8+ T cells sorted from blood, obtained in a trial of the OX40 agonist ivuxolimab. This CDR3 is CASNGENTEAFF. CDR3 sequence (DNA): TGTGCCAGCAATGGGGAGAACACTGAAGCTTTCTTT.